Listed below are T cell receptor beta chains from one sample, sequenced in a study of cytomegalovirus exposure and HLA in healthy donors. Method: immunoSEQ multiplex PCR; TCRdb's copy keeps in-frame clones and lacks some. In the table there are some 150,000 clones, about 10% of which are singletons. What was sequenced was PBMCs. Source of these receptors: a woman aged 40 to 50 in good health and CMV-seropositive. Both conserved end residues are part of each CDR3. The D gene is left open where the match is weak. The size entry is marked missing in some rows and otherwise reads once, few, many or a size class.

length | J | size | D | V | DNA | CDR3
17 | TRBJ1-4 | - | TRBD1 | TRBV7-9 | TGTGCCAGCAGCTTAGGCGCCGGCAGGGGGCGCTGGGAAAAACTGTTTTTT | CASSLGAGRGRWEKLFF
13 | TRBJ1-5 | - | - | TRBV19 | TGTGCCAGTAGTATATGGGGAGATCAGCCCCAGCATTTT | CASSIWGDQPQHF
13 | TRBJ1-1 | - | - | TRBV18 | TGTGCCAGCTCTACGTCGGGGAGCACTGAAGCTTTCTTT | CASSTSGSTEAFF
15 | TRBJ2-2 | once | - | TRBV6-4 | TGTGCCAGCAGCCGGGGGAAGGGGAGCCCCGGGGAGCTGTTTTTT | CASSRGKGSPGELFF
15 | TRBJ2-3 | few | - | TRBV2 | TGTGCCAGCAGTGAAAGGCGGGGGCCCAGAGATACGCAGTATTTT | CASSERRGPRDTQYF
14 | TRBJ2-5 | few | TRBD1 | TRBV5-1 | TGCGCCAGCAGCAGAACAGGGGGAGAAGAGACCCAGTACTTC | CASSRTGGEETQYF
13 | TRBJ1-4 | many | - | TRBV4-3 | TGCGCCAGCAGCCAGGAGAGGAGGGAAAAACTGTTTTTT | CASSQERREKLFF
16 | TRBJ2-5 | few | TRBD2 | TRBV9 | TGTGCCAGCAGCACCACTAGCGGGGGGGCTTGGGAGACCCAGTACTTC | CASSTTSGGAWETQYF
15 | TRBJ2-7 | few | - | TRBV5-1 | TGCGCCAGCAGCTTGAAAACAGGGAGCCCCTACGAGCAGTACTTC | CASSLKTGSPYEQYF
15 | TRBJ2-3 | few | TRBD2 | TRBV10-3 | TGTGCCATCAGGAGTAGCGGGGGGGCCGTAGATACGCAGTATTTT | CAIRSSGGAVDTQYF
13 | TRBJ2-3 | few | - | TRBV4-3 | TGCGCCAGCAGCCAAGATGGCCCAGATACGCAGTATTTT | CASSQDGPDTQYF
14 | TRBJ2-2 | - | - | TRBV4-3 | TGCGCCAGCAGCCAATTAGGGGATTCTGGGGAGCTGTTTTTT | CASSQLGDSGELFF
15 | TRBJ2-1 | - | - | TRBV7-2 | TGTGCCAGCAGCTTAGCGCTTGGCGGTTTCAATGAGCAGTTCTTC | CASSLALGGFNEQFF
16 | TRBJ1-5 | few | TRBD1 | TRBV2 | TGTGCCAGCAGTGGTGGGACAGGGGGCCACAATCAGCCCCAGCATTTT | CASSGGTGGHNQPQHF
15 | TRBJ2-7 | few | - | TRBV6-5 | TGTGCCAGCAGTTACGGCGGGGTAGGCCCATACGAGCAGTACTTC | CASSYGGVGPYEQYF
15 | TRBJ1-6 | few | TRBD1 | TRBV4-1 | TGCGCCAGCAGCCAAGATAAGGGGGCAGGTTCACCCCTCCACTTT | CASSQDKGAGSPLHF
15 | TRBJ2-5 | - | TRBD1 | TRBV18 | TGTGCCAGCTCACCCGACAGGGGCGTGTGGGAGACCCAGTACTTC | CASSPDRGVWETQYF
16 | TRBJ1-2 | - | TRBD1 | TRBV7-2 | TGTGCCAGCAGTTATTCCGGGACAGGCGCCCTCTGGGGCTACACCTTC | CASSYSGTGALWGYTF
12 | TRBJ2-7 | - | TRBD2 | TRBV5-6 | TGTGCCAGCAGCAGGATAGCGGGCGAGCAGTACTTC | CASSRIAGEQYF
16 | TRBJ1-1 | - | - | TRBV19 | TGTGCCAGTAGTATTGTTAGGGGCATGGAGAACACTGAAGCTTTCTTT | CASSIVRGMENTEAFF
15 | TRBJ2-2 | few | TRBD1 | TRBV5-4 | TGTGCCAGCAGCCCGGACAGGGATGGCACCGGGGAGCTGTTTTTT | CASSPDRDGTGELFF
15 | TRBJ2-3 | - | - | TRBV6-1 | TGTGCCAGCAGTGAAGCTTGGCGGGGCACAGATACGCAGTATTTT | CASSEAWRGTDTQYF
15 | TRBJ2-7 | - | TRBD2 | TRBV6-1 | TGTGCCAGCAGTGGGACTAGCGGGGGGACCTACGAGCAGTACTTC | CASSGTSGGTYEQYF
14 | TRBJ2-5 | - | TRBD2 | TRBV27 | TGTGCCAGCAGTTTTCGGGGGGAACAAGAGACCCAGTACTTC | CASSFRGEQETQYF
15 | TRBJ2-7 | - | - | TRBV27 | TGTGCCAGCAGCTCGGTTTCGGCACTAACCTACGAGCAGTACTTC | CASSSVSALTYEQYF
14 | TRBJ1-2 | few | TRBD1 | TRBV4-3 | TGCGCCAGCAGCCCCACGGACAGGGTTGGTGGCTACACCTTC | CASSPTDRVGGYTF
12 | TRBJ2-3 | - | TRBD1 | TRBV29-1 | TGCAGCGTTCTCCAGGGGGATAGGACGCAGTATTTT | CSVLQGDRTQYF
17 | TRBJ1-2 | few | - | TRBV19 | TGTGCCAGTAGTCCTAGGCGGGGGCAATCAAGGGTCTATGGCTACACCTTC | CASSPRRGQSRVYGYTF
16 | TRBJ2-6 | - | - | TRBV5-1 | TGCGCCAGCAGCCTTTGGACAGTCTCTGGGGCCAACGTCCTGACTTTC | CASSLWTVSGANVLTF
15 | TRBJ2-5 | few | TRBD2 | TRBV7-9 | TGTGCCAGCGCGTCTAGCGGGGGGGTATTGGAGACCCAGTACTTC | CASASSGGVLETQYF
13 | TRBJ1-6 | - | - | TRBV10-3 | TGTGCCATCAGTGAGTCGCGGGATTCACCCCTCCACTTT | CAISESRDSPLHF
14 | TRBJ2-1 | - | - | TRBV6-5 | TGTGCCAGCAGAAACAGCCTCTCCTACAATGAGCAGTTCTTC | CASRNSLSYNEQFF
18 | TRBJ2-6 | few | - | TRBV13 | TGTGCCAGCAGCTCGGACCGTTTTACCAGGGTTGGGGCCAACGTCCTGACTTTC | CASSSDRFTRVGANVLTF
16 | TRBJ1-3 | few | TRBD1 | TRBV2 | TGTGCCAGCAGGCTCCGACAGGGTGTAACGGGAAACACCATATATTTT | CASRLRQGVTGNTIYF
14 | TRBJ2-5 | - | - | TRBV5-1 | TGCGCCAGCAGCTTAGAGTATGCCACAGAGACCCAGTACTTC | CASSLEYATETQYF
14 | TRBJ1-4 | few | TRBD1 | TRBV4-3 | TGCGCCAGCAGCCATGGACAGGGTAGCGAAAAACTGTTTTTT | CASSHGQGSEKLFF
13 | TRBJ1-3 | few | - | TRBV5-1 | TGCGCCAGCAGCTTTAACTCTGGAAACACCATATATTTT | CASSFNSGNTIYF
15 | TRBJ2-3 | - | - | TRBV5-1 | TGCGCCAGCAGCTTACCATCTTCGGGCACAGATACGCAGTATTTT | CASSLPSSGTDTQYF
16 | TRBJ1-5 | few | TRBD1 | TRBV6-6 | TGTGCCAGCAGCAGGGAACCGGGACAGCTGAGTCAGCCCCAGCATTTT | CASSREPGQLSQPQHF
15 | TRBJ2-3 | - | TRBD2 | TRBV19 | TGTGCCAGTAGTATTGCTAGCGGGGGGGCAGATACGCAGTATTTT | CASSIASGGADTQYF
13 | TRBJ1-2 | - | TRBD1 | TRBV19 | TGTGCCAGTAGTAACAGGGGAGGTGGTGGCTACACCTTC | CASSNRGGGGYTF
14 | TRBJ1-1 | few | - | TRBV19 | TGTGCCAGTAGTCTTCAACCACAGAGCACTGAAGCTTTCTTT | CASSLQPQSTEAFF
16 | TRBJ2-3 | - | - | TRBV5-1 | TGCGCCAGCAGCCCGCGGACAGCTACCCTCACAGATACGCAGTATTTT | CASSPRTATLTDTQYF
15 | TRBJ2-7 | - | TRBD2 | TRBV9 | TGTGCCAGCAGCGGTGGGACTAGCGGGGCGTACGAGCAGTACTTC | CASSGGTSGAYEQYF
16 | TRBJ1-5 | - | TRBD1 | TRBV6-1 | TGTGCCAGCAGTGATCCCGGGACAGGGGGCAATCAGCCCCAGCATTTT | CASSDPGTGGNQPQHF
14 | TRBJ2-5 | few | - | TRBV5-1 | TGCGCCAGCAGTTTTGACAGGGCGGGGGAGACCCAGTACTTC | CASSFDRAGETQYF
14 | TRBJ1-1 | - | - | TRBV7-9 | TGTGCCAGCAGCTACGGGGAGGCGAACACTGAAGCTTTCTTT | CASSYGEANTEAFF
15 | TRBJ2-5 | - | - | TRBV15 | TGTGCCACCAGCAGAGATTCGGGTGGCCAAGAGACCCAGTACTTC | CATSRDSGGQETQYF
15 | TRBJ2-3 | - | - | TRBV5-1 | TGCGCCAGCAGCCCCCTTGCACAGCCGGAAGATACGCAGTATTTT | CASSPLAQPEDTQYF
14 | TRBJ1-5 | - | - | TRBV5-1 | TGCGCCAGCAGCTTGGGGCAGGGGAGTCAGCCCCAGCATTTT | CASSLGQGSQPQHF
12 | TRBJ2-3 | - | - | TRBV15 | TGTGCCACCAGCACTAGCACAGATACGCAGTATTTT | CATSTSTDTQYF
14 | TRBJ1-2 | - | - | TRBV19 | TGTGCCAGTAGTAACAGTCTAGGCAGGGTACGCTACACCTTC | CASSNSLGRVRYTF
10 | TRBJ1-2 | few | - | TRBV27 | TGTGCCAGCAGTCAGACGGGGGACACCTTC | CASSQTGDTF
15 | TRBJ1-6 | - | - | TRBV4-3 | TGCGCCAGCAGCCGGAACAGGGATTATAATTCACCCCTCCACTTT | CASSRNRDYNSPLHF
14 | TRBJ2-1 | few | TRBD2 | TRBV18 | TGTGCCAGCTCCCCCGTGGGGGGGGACAATGAGCAGTTCTTC | CASSPVGGDNEQFF
15 | TRBJ1-1 | - | - | TRBV10-3 | TGTGCCATCAGTGACGCTGTCAGGGAGGGGACTGAAGCTTTCTTT | CAISDAVREGTEAFF
15 | TRBJ1-1 | few | TRBD1 | TRBV6-4 | TGTGCCAGCAGAGAGGGACAGCCGATGAACACTGAAGCTTTCTTT | CASREGQPMNTEAFF
15 | TRBJ1-2 | few | TRBD1 | TRBV5-1 | TGCGCCAGCAGCCCCGACGGACAGGGAAGCTATGGCTACACCTTC | CASSPDGQGSYGYTF
13 | TRBJ1-1 | few | TRBD1 | TRBV29-1 | TGCAGCGCACCGGGACAGGGAGGCACTGAAGCTTTCTTT | CSAPGQGGTEAFF
13 | TRBJ1-1 | - | - | TRBV6-5 | TGTGCCAGCTTAGGCAGACAGAACACTGAAGCTTTCTTT | CASLGRQNTEAFF